One and the same sample provided the 32 T cell receptor beta chains below, sequenced in a study of PD-L1 blockade in urothelial cancer. Generated by immunoSEQ multiplex PCR, the TCRdb table keeps only in-frame clones and is missing some. The sample lists some 24,000 clones, almost 85% occurring once. The material was PBMCs, obtained around atezolizumab (anti-PD-L1) treatment. The origin of the receptors is a man aged 65 to 85 with urothelial cancer.

The chain links TRBV5-1 to TRBJ2-5; 9 bases align to TRBD2. Germline V gene sequence: CDR1 SGHRS, CDR2 YFSETQ. The CDR3 covers 15 residues. The J segment lost 1 base and the V segment lost 3 bases, leaving 4 bases of the junction unmatched. Here the CDR3 DNA reads TGCGCCAGCAGCTCGGGAGCGGGGGGCCAAGAGACCCAGTACTTC. Translating gives CASSSGAGGQETQYF. The full variable domain, completed using reference TRBV5-1 and TRBJ2-5, is KAGVTQTPRYLIKTRGQQVTLSCSPISGHRSVSWYQQTPGQGLQFLFEYFSETQRNKGNFPGRFSGRQFSNSRSEMNVSTLELGDSALYLCASSSGAGGQETQYFGPGTRLLVL.

The V call is TRBV7-8, the J call TRBJ2-2; D unclear. CDR1 is SGHVS and CDR2 is FQNEAQ in the germline V gene. Trimming pared 1 base from V and 0 bases from J, leaving 12 bases between. There are 17 residues in the CDR3. The CDR3 protein is CASSLGPRNANTGELFF. The DNA for the CDR3 is TGTGCCAGCAGCTTAGGCCCGAGGAACGCGAACACCGGGGAGCTGTTTTTT.

This chain connects TRBV10-3 to TRBJ2-7; 13 nucleotides align to TRBD2. The CDR3 sequence is 16 residues long. In germline, CDR1 is ENHRY, CDR2 SYGVKD. With 10 bases clipped from V and 0 bases from J, the junction kept 9 bases outside the gene matches. CDR3 nucleotide sequence: TGTGCCACCGGGACTAGCGGGACCAAGAGCTCCTACGAGCAGTACTTC. This translates into CATGTSGTKSSYEQYF.

The rearrangement joins TRBV2 to TRBJ2-7; unclear D gene. Germline CDR1 and CDR2: SNHLY and FYNNEI. V lost 4 bases, J lost 5 bases, and 9 bases lay in between. CDR3 length: 12 residues. The CDR3 nucleotides are TGTGCCAGCAGTGGCCTAGATGACGAGCAGTACTTC. It specifies CASSGLDDEQYF.

The chain has TRBV18 and TRBJ2-7, with TRBD2 matching over 8 bases. Germline trimming cut 3 bases from V and 3 bases from J; bases unmatched to any gene: 13. CDR1 is KGHSH and CDR2 is LQKENI in the germline V gene. This CDR3 is built from 17 residues. In DNA, the CDR3 is TGTGCCAGCTCACCGAGCAGTGTAGCGGGACGGTTCTACGAGCAGTACTTC. It encodes CASSPSSVAGRFYEQYF.

The chain couples TRBV27 to TRBJ2-1, with 7 bases matching TRBD2. Germline CDR1 is MNHEY and CDR2 is SMNVEV (reference sequence). There are 18 residues in the CDR3. Trimming cost V 4 bases and J 8 bases; bases outside gene matches: 20. CDR3: CASSSPNDFAGVSDEQFF. CDR3 coding DNA: TGTGCCAGCAGTTCCCCTAACGACTTTGCGGGAGTGAGCGATGAGCAGTTCTTC.

The chain joins TRBV7-8 to TRBJ1-2; the match to TRBD1 covers 8 bases. CDR1 and CDR2 from the germline V gene are SGHVS and FQNEAQ. V shed 5 bases and J 6 bases; nucleotides not matched to a gene: 11. The CDR3 covers 15 residues. CDR3 region: CASSQGTGGWNGYTF. DNA for the CDR3: TGTGCCAGCAGCCAAGGGACAGGCGGATGGAATGGCTACACCTTC.

This sequence joins TRBV30 and TRBJ2-3, with D possibly being TRBD1 (6 bases). The germline V gene has CDR1 GTSNPN and CDR2 SVGIG (reference sequence). V was shortened by 3 bases and J by 2 bases, with 18 bases between the two germline ends. CDR3 length: 16 amino acids. CDR3 loop: CAWSPGDRGDTDTQYF. The CDR3 DNA sequence: TGTGCCTGGAGCCCAGGGGACCGGGGAGACACAGATACGCAGTATTTT. Full variable domain (remainder filled in from reference TRBV30 and TRBJ2-3): SQTIHQWPATLVQPVGSPLSLECTVEGTSNPNLYWYRQAAGRGLQLLFYSVGIGQISSEVPQNLSASRPQDRQFILSSKKLLLSDSGFYLCAWSPGDRGDTDTQYFGPGTRLTVL.

This chain links TRBV6-5 with TRBJ1-1; tentatively, D is TRBD1 (6 bases). The CDR3 is 13 amino acids. Per germline, CDR1 MNHEY and CDR2 SVGAGI. Between the trimmed V and J ends, which lost 6 bases and 5 bases, there was a span of 13 bases. The CDR3 DNA reads as TGTGCCAGCAGCCTCCTCAGGGGAACTGAAGCTTTCTTT. Translation: CASSLLRGTEAFF.

CDR3 region: CASSFQGARNEKLFF. DNA of the CDR3: TGCGCCAGCAGCTTTCAGGGGGCAAGAAATGAAAAACTGTTTTTT. This sequence joins TRBV5-1 and TRBJ1-4; 8 bases fit TRBD1. The CDR3 has 15 amino acids. Looked up from germline, CDR1 is SGHRS and CDR2 is YFSETQ. V dropped 2 bases and J dropped 5; count of bases not matched to a gene: 5.

V is TRBV4-1 and J is TRBJ2-1; maybe TRBD2 (5 bases). The CDR3 sequence is 15 residues long. Germline V gene lookup returns CDR1 MGHRA and CDR2 YSYEKL. With 3 bases removed from V and 9 bases from J, the gap between germline ends came to 18 bases. CDR3 region: CASSQGETRSGEQFF. CDR3 nucleotides: TGCGCCAGCAGCCAGGGAGAGACTCGGTCCGGTGAGCAGTTCTTC.

V and J are TRBV5-1 and TRBJ2-7; a weak D match, TRBD2 (5 bases). Trimming took off 0 bases at V and 5 bases at J, with 12 bases between the two ends. Germline V gene lookup returns CDR1 SGHRS and CDR2 YFSETQ. This CDR3 has 14 amino acids. The DNA of the CDR3 is TGCGCCAGCAGCTTGGCGCCCCCCGGGAACGAGCAGTACTTC. Translated, it gives CASSLAPPGNEQYF.

The chain's CDR3 is CASSLARGQKTTF. The DNA of the CDR3 is TGTGCCAGCAGTTTGGCCAGGGGGCAAAAAACCACCTTC. J is TRBJ1-2 and V is TRBV28, with 8 bases lining up with TRBD1. Trimming at V came to 3 bases and at J to 13 bases, leaving 10 bases not matched to a gene. Germline V lookup: CDR1 MDHEN, CDR2 SYDVKM. There are 13 residues in the CDR3.

The chain links TRBV15 to TRBJ1-1; D possibly corresponds to TRBD1 (5 bases). The ends were cut back, 0 bases at V and 4 bases at J, with 12 bases in the middle. The germline CDR1 and CDR2 sequences are LNHNV and YYDKDF (reference sequence). The CDR3 is 15 amino acids. The CDR3 region has the DNA TGTGCCACCAGCAGAGATAGGCAGGGAGGCACTGAAGCTTTCTTT. Translation gives CATSRDRQGGTEAFF.

The chain joins TRBV21-1 to TRBJ1-2; the listed D gene, TRBD1, was not tested against the DNA. TRBV21-1 is described as a pseudogene. There are 17 residues in the CDR3. The CDR3 spells CASSNMGAGGALYGYTF. Written as DNA, the CDR3 is TGTGCCAGCAGCAACATGGGGGCAGGGGGCGCCCTCTATGGCTACACCTTC.

The V call is TRBV9, the J call TRBJ2-2; 10 bases map to TRBD1. This CDR3 region has 17 residues. V shed 0 bases and J 4 bases; nucleotides not matched to a gene: 6. Germline loops: CDR1 SGDLS, CDR2 YYNGEE. CDR3 coding DNA: TGTGCCAGCAGCGTAGCTACCGGGACAGGGGTCACCGGGGAGCTGTTTTTT. This codes for CASSVATGTGVTGELFF.

This clone has a handful of counts. CDR3 bases: TGTGCCAGCAGCCCCACCGGGACAGGGAGAGAAAAACTGTTTTTT. Its translation: CASSPTGTGREKLFF. The chain is built from TRBV6-5 and TRBJ1-4, with 9 bases matching TRBD1. This CDR3 is 15 amino acids long. Germline trimming cut 6 bases from V and 8 bases from J; bases unmatched to any gene: 10. Looked up from germline, CDR1 is MNHEY and CDR2 is SVGAGI.

The chain couples TRBV4-2 to TRBJ2-7; 11 nucleotides align to TRBD2. This CDR3 has 15 residues. J was trimmed by 5 bases and V by 4 bases; bases with no gene match: 7. Germline assignment: CDR1 LGHNA and CDR2 YNFKEQ. In nucleotides, the CDR3 is TGTGCCAGCAGCCCGACTAGCGGGAAAAGAAACGAGCAGTACTTC. Encoded protein: CASSPTSGKRNEQYF.

The chain couples TRBV30 to TRBJ2-7, with 13 bases aligning to TRBD2. Germline V gene data show CDR1 as GTSNPN and CDR2 as SVGIG (reference sequence). The J segment lost 4 bases and the V segment lost 7 bases, leaving 7 bases of the junction unmatched. The CDR3 extends over 14 amino acids. The CDR3 loop reads CAFGTSGTFYEQYF. CDR3 bases: TGTGCCTTCGGGACTAGCGGGACCTTTTACGAGCAGTACTTC.

This rearrangement joins TRBV6-6 to TRBJ1-1; no clear D. With 6 bases removed from V and 2 bases from J, the gap between germline ends came to 13 bases. CDR1 and CDR2 from the germline V gene are MNHNY and SVGAGI (reference sequence). The CDR3 is made up of 14 amino acids. The CDR3 coding sequence is TGTGCCAGCAGGCCCCGCGCGCGAAACACTGAAGCTTTCTTT. Its protein product is CASRPRARNTEAFF.

V is TRBV19 and J is TRBJ1-3, with no clear D. Trimming stripped 5 bases from V and 0 bases from J, with 5 bases between. The length of the CDR3 is 13 residues. Germline assignment: CDR1 LNHDA and CDR2 SQIVND (reference sequence). This CDR3 reads CASSDTSGNTIYF. CDR3 DNA: TGTGCCAGTAGTGACACCTCTGGAAACACCATATATTTT. Full variable domain (remainder filled in from reference TRBV19 and TRBJ1-3): DGGITQSPKYLFRKEGQNVTLSCEQNLNHDAMYWYRQDPGQGLRLIYYSQIVNDFQKGDIAEGYSVSREKKESFPLTVTSAQKNPTAFYLCASSDTSGNTIYFGEGSWLTVV.

CDR3 sequence: CASSLNPGTQHQPQHF. CDR3 in DNA: TGTGCCAGCAGCTTAAATCCCGGGACTCAACATCAGCCCCAGCATTTT. This chain links TRBV7-3 with TRBJ1-5; tentative D call: TRBD1 (5 bases). Germline V lookup: CDR1 SGHTA, CDR2 FQGTGA. The V and J ends lost 1 base and 5 bases respectively, with 15 bases between them. The CDR3 covers 16 residues.

The genes are TRBV7-2 and TRBJ2-3, with 14 positions matching TRBD2. V lost 1 base, J lost 6 bases, and 3 bases stayed unmatched. Germline CDR1 reads SGHTA; CDR2 reads FQGNSA. The CDR3 has 16 amino acids. Here the CDR3 DNA reads TGTGCCAGCAGCTTAGGACTAGCGGGAGGGCCCGATACGCAGTATTTT. As protein: CASSLGLAGGPDTQYF. The variable domain in full, completed from reference TRBV7-2 and TRBJ2-3, reads GAGVSQSPSNKVTEKGKDVELRCDPISGHTALYWYRQSLGQGLEFLIYFQGNSAPDKSGLPSDRFSAERTGGSVSTLTIQRTQQEDSAVYLCASSLGLAGGPDTQYFGPGTRLTVL.

This clone was recorded a few times. The rearrangement joins TRBV7-9 to TRBJ2-2, with 9 nucleotides matching TRBD1. CDR3 length: 17 amino acids. Germline V CDR1 and CDR2: SEHNR, FQNEAQ (reference sequence). The V segment lost 4 bases and the J segment 1 base; nucleotides outside the gene matches: 7. This CDR3 is CASSSRAGQGNTGELFF. For the CDR3, the DNA is TGTGCCAGCAGCTCCCGGGCGGGACAGGGGAACACCGGGGAGCTGTTTTTT.

This clone is a singleton in its sample. This rearrangement joins TRBV28 to TRBJ1-2, with 8 bases identical to TRBD1. V dropped 3 bases and J dropped 8; count of bases not matched to a gene: 5. Germline assignment: CDR1 MDHEN and CDR2 SYDVKM. This CDR3 has 13 amino acids. The DNA of the CDR3 is TGTGCCAGCAGTTTTGGACAGGGTGGAGGCTACACCTTC. Amino acid sequence: CASSFGQGGGYTF.

V is TRBV28 and J is TRBJ1-4; no clear D. Looked up from germline, CDR1 is MDHEN and CDR2 is SYDVKM. The V end lost 4 bases, the J end lost 3 bases, and 9 bases lay between the germline ends. CDR3 length equals 14 residues. The CDR3, as DNA: TGTGCCAGCAGTTGGGCAGCCCCTAATGAAAAACTGTTTTTT. It is translated as CASSWAAPNEKLFF.

The chain is built from TRBV30 and TRBJ1-4; 8 nucleotides align to TRBD1. J lost 4 bases, V lost 2 bases, and 3 bases had no gene match. The germline V gene encodes CDR1 GTSNPN and CDR2 SVGIG (reference sequence). The CDR3 covers 14 residues. The CDR3 reads CAWSFDRGNEKLFF. The DNA for the CDR3 is TGTGCCTGGAGTTTTGACAGGGGTAATGAAAAACTGTTTTTT.

CDR3 sequence reads: CASSGLAGGTEYYNEQFF. The CDR3 nucleotides are TGTGCCAGTAGTGGACTAGCGGGAGGGACCGAGTACTACAATGAGCAGTTCTTC. V is TRBV19 and J is TRBJ2-1; 15 nucleotides match TRBD2. Trimming took 5 bases from V and 3 from J; bases not matched to a gene: 8. Germline loops: CDR1 LNHDA, CDR2 SQIVND (reference sequence). This CDR3 is built from 18 residues.

The rearrangement uses TRBV5-8 and TRBJ1-1, with 8 nucleotides matching TRBD1. The CDR3 length is 17 residues. Looked up from germline, CDR1 is SGHTS and CDR2 is YDEGEE. The V gene end was trimmed by 0 bases and the J gene end by 1 base; junction bases not matched to a gene: 8. The CDR3 coding sequence is TGTGCCAGCAGCTTGGAATTCGGAACAGGGGGGAACACTGAAGCTTTCTTT. This gives the protein CASSLEFGTGGNTEAFF.

The chain links TRBV15 to TRBJ2-5; 7 bases fit TRBD1. Trimming took 4 bases from V and 1 from J; bases not matched to a gene: 3. The CDR3 extends over 14 amino acids. Germline CDR1 is LNHNV and CDR2 is YYDKDF (reference sequence). This CDR3 is CATSTNRGQETQYF. CDR3 coding DNA: TGTGCCACCAGCACAAACAGGGGCCAAGAGACCCAGTACTTC.

The chain employs TRBV4-1 and TRBJ2-5; 9 positions match TRBD2. Germline loops: CDR1 MGHRA, CDR2 YSYEKL. V gave up 2 bases and J gave up 0 bases; unmatched junction bases: 4. The CDR3 runs to 16 residues. CDR3: CASSQRTSEYQETQYF. The CDR3 coding sequence is TGCGCCAGCAGCCAAAGGACTAGCGAGTACCAAGAGACCCAGTACTTC.

The rearrangement joins TRBV5-1 to TRBJ2-5, with D maybe TRBD1 (5 bases). The V end lost 5 bases, the J end lost 2 bases, and 10 bases lay between the germline ends. Looked up from germline, CDR1 is SGHRS and CDR2 is YFSETQ. The CDR3 has 13 amino acids. The CDR3, as DNA: TGCGCCAGCAGAGATGACAGACAAGAGACCCAGTACTTC. Amino acids: CASRDDRQETQYF.